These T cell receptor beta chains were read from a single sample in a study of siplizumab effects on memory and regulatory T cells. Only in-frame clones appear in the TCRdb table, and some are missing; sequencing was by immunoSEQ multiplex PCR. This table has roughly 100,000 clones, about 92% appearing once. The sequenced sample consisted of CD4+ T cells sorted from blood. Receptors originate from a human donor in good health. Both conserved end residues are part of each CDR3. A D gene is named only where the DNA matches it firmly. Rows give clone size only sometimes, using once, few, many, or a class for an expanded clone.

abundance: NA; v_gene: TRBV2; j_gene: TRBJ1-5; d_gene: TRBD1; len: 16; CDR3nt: TGTGCCAGCAGCCGCGGTCCGGGACAGGTCTATCAGCCCCAGCATTTT; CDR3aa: CASSRGPGQVYQPQHF
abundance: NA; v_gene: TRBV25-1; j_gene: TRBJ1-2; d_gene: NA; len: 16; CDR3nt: TGTGCCAGCAGTGATTATTCCACCCGACAGGCCGGGGGCTACACCTTC; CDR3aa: CASSDYSTRQAGGYTF
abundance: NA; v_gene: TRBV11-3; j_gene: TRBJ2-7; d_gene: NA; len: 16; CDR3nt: TGTGCCAGCAGCTTAGGAGGGGGCGGGAGTCCGCTCGAGCAGTACTTC; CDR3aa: CASSLGGGGSPLEQYF
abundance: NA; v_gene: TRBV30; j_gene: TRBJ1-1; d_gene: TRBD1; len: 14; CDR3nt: TGTGCCTGGAGAGAGGGGGCACAATACACTGAAGCTTTCTTT; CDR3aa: CAWREGAQYTEAFF
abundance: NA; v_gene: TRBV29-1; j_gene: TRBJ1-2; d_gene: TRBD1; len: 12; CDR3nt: TGCAGCGTTCGACGGACAGGGCACGGCTACACCTTC; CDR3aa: CSVRRTGHGYTF
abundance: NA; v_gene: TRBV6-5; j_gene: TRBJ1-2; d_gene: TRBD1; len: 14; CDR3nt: TGTGCCAGCAGTCCGGACAGGGGTACCTATGGCTACACCTTC; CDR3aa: CASSPDRGTYGYTF
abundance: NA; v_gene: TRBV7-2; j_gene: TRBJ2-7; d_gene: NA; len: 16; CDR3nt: TGTGCCAGCAGCCCTCACGGGGGAGGAGCTCCCTACGAGCAGTACTTC; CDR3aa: CASSPHGGGAPYEQYF
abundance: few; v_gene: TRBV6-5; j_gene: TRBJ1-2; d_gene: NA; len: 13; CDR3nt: TGTGCCAGCAGACGGGACGGATCCTATGGCTACACCTTC; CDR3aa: CASRRDGSYGYTF
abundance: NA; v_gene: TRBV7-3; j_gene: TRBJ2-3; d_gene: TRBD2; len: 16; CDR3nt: TGTGCCAGCAGCTTAAATCCGGGAGGGGTCGCAGATACGCAGTATTTT; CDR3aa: CASSLNPGGVADTQYF
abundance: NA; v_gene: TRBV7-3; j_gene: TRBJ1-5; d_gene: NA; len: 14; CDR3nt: TGTGCCAGCAGACTGGGTTCGAGCAATCAGCCCCAGCATTTT; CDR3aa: CASRLGSSNQPQHF
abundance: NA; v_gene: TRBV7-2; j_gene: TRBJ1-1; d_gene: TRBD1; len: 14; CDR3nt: TGTGCCAGCAGATGGGGACAGGGGAACACTGAAGCTTTCTTT; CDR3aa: CASRWGQGNTEAFF
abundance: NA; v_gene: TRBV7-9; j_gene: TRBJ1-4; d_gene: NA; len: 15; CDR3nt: TGTGCCAGCAGCTTAGCGACACCAACTAATGAAAAACTGTTTTTT; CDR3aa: CASSLATPTNEKLFF
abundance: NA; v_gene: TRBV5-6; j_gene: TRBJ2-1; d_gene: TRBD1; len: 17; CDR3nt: TGTGCCAGCAGCGGGACAGGGCAAGAATTTTCCTACAATGAGCAGTTCTTC; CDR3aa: CASSGTGQEFSYNEQFF
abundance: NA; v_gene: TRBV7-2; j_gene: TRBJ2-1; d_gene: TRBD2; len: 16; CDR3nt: TGTGCCAGCAGCTCGTGGCGGGGGGGAACCTACAATGAGCAGTTCTTC; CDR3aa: CASSSWRGGTYNEQFF
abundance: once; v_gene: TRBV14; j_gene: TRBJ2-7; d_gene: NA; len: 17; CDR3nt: TGTGCCAGCAGCCAAGATAGGGCAGGGCAGGCCTCCTACGAGCAGTACTTC; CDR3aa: CASSQDRAGQASYEQYF
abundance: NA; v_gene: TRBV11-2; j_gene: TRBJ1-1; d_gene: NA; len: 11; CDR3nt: TGTGCCAGCAGCTCGAACACTGAAGCTTTCTTT; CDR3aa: CASSSNTEAFF
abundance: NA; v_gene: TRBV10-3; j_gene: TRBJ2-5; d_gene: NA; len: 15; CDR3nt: TGTGCCATCAGTGAGCTTTTCGGACTAAAAGAGACCCAGTACTTC; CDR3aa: CAISELFGLKETQYF
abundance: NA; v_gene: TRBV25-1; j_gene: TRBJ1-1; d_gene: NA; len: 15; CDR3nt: TGTGCCAGCAGTGACCCCGCTGGAGGGAACACTGAAGCTTTCTTT; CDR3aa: CASSDPAGGNTEAFF
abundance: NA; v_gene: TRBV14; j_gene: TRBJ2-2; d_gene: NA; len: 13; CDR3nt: TGTGCCAGCAGCCTAGGGACCGCCGGGGAGCTGTTTTTT; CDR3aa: CASSLGTAGELFF
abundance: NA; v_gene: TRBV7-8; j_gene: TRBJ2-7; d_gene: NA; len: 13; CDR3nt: TGTGCCAGCAGCTCATGGACCTCCTACGAGCAGTACTTC; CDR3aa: CASSSWTSYEQYF
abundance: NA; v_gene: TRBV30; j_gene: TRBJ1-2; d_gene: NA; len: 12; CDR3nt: TGTGCTCGCCGCGTTGCGGAGTATGGCTACACCTTC; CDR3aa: CARRVAEYGYTF
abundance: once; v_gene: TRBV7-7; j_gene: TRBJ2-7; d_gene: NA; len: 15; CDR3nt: TGTGCTAGCAGCTTAGAATCCGGGGCGGAGTACGAGCAGTACTTC; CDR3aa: CASSLESGAEYEQYF
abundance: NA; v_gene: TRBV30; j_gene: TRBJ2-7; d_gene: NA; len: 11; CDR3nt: TGTGCCTGGAGTACGGGATACGAGCAGTACTTC; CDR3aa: CAWSTGYEQYF
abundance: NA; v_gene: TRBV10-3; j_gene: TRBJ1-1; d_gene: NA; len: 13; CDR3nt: TGTGCCTCCGCTTATACCCGCGGTCCTGAAGCTTTCTTT; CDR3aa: CASAYTRGPEAFF
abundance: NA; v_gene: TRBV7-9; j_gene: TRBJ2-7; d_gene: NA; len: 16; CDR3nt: TGTGCCAGCAGCTCCATAGGGGGAGGGGAGACCTACGAGCAGTACTTC; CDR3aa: CASSSIGGGETYEQYF
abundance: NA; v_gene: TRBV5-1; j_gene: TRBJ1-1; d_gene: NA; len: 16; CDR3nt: TGCGCCAGCAGCAAGGGACCCGGGGCGGGAGACACTGAAGCTTTCTTT; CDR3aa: CASSKGPGAGDTEAFF
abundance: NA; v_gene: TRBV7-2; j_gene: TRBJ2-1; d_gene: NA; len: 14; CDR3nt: TGTGCCAGCAGCGGAGGGCCCCTCCTCAATGAGCAGTTCTTC; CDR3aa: CASSGGPLLNEQFF
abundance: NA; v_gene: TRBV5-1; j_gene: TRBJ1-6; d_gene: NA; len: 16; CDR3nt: TGCGCCAGCACCAAGGAAACCGGGGGCTCGGGTTCACCCCTCCACTTT; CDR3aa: CASTKETGGSGSPLHF
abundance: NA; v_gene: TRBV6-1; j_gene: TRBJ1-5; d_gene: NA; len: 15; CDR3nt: TGTGCCAGCAGTGTACAGGTCTATAGCAATCAGCCCCAGCATTTT; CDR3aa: CASSVQVYSNQPQHF
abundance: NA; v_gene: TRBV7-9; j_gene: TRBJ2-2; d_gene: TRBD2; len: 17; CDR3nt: TGTGCCAGCAGCCCCCGCCCGAGCGGAAGCGGGGCCGGGGAGCTGTTTTTT; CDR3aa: CASSPRPSGSGAGELFF
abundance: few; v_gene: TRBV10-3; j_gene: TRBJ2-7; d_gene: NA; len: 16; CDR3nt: TGTGCCATCAGTGAGTCCCGTGGACAGAGGGTCCACGAGCAGTACTTC; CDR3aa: CAISESRGQRVHEQYF
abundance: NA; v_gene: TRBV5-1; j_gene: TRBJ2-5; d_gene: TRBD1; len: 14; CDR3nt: TGCGCCAGCAGCCCGGGGACAGTCCAAGAGACCCAGTACTTC; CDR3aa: CASSPGTVQETQYF
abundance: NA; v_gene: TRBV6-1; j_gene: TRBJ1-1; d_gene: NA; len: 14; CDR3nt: TGTGCCAGCAGCACTGGGACACTGAACACTGAAGCTTTCTTT; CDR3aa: CASSTGTLNTEAFF
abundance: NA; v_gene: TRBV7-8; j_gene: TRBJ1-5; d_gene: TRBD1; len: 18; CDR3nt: TGTGCCAGCAGCTTATCGGGGGCGGGACAGGGTAGCAATCAGCCCCAGCATTTT; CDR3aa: CASSLSGAGQGSNQPQHF
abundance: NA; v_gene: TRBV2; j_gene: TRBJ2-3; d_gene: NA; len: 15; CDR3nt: TGTGCCAGCAGTGGAGGGGGGATCGGCACAGATACGCAGTATTTT; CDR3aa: CASSGGGIGTDTQYF
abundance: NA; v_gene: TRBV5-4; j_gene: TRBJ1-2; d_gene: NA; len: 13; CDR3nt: TGTGCCAGCAGCTTTTTCGGGGTCGATGGCTACACCTTC; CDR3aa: CASSFFGVDGYTF
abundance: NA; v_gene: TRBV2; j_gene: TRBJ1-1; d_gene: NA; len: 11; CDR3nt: TGTGCCAGTGAGCGGGGCTCTGAAGCTTTCTTT; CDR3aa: CASERGSEAFF
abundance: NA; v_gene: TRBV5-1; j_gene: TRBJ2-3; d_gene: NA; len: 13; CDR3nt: TGCGCCAGCAGAGTAACAGGGACAGATACGCAGTATTTT; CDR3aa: CASRVTGTDTQYF
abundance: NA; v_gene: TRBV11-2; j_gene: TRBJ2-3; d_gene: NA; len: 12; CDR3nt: TGTGCCAGCAGCTTCCAGGCAGATACGCAGTATTTT; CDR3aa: CASSFQADTQYF
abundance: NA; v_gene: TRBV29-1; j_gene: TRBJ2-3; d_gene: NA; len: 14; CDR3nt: TGCAGCGTTCTGAGGCGCGCCAGCACAGATACGCAGTATTTT; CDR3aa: CSVLRRASTDTQYF
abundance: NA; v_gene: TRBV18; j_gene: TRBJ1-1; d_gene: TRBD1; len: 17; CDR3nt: TGTGCCAGCTCACCTAATAACAGGGGGCGGACCAACACTGAAGCTTTCTTT; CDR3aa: CASSPNNRGRTNTEAFF
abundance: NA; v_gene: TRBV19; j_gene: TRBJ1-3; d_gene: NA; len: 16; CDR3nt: TGTGCCAGTAACTTCGGCGGGACTTATTCTGGAAACACCATATATTTT; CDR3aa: CASNFGGTYSGNTIYF
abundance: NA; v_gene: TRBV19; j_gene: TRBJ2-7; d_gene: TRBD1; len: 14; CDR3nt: TGTGCCAGTAGTATTGACAGGGGAGGCTACGAGCAGTACTTC; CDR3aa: CASSIDRGGYEQYF
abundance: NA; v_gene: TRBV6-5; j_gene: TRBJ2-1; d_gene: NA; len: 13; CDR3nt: TGTGCCAGCAGCCGCGACAGTTACAATGAGCAGTTCTTC; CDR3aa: CASSRDSYNEQFF
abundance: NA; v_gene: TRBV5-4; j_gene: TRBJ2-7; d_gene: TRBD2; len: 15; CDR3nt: TGTGCCAGCAGCTTCCTAAGCGGGAGAGAAGACGAGCAGTACTTC; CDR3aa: CASSFLSGREDEQYF
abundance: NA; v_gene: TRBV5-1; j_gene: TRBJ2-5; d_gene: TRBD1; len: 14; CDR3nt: TGCGCCAGCAGCTTTGGACAGGGCCAAGAGACCCAGTACTTC; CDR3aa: CASSFGQGQETQYF
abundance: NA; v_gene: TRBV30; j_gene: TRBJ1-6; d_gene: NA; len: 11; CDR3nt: TGTGCCTGGAGTGTTAATCCGGCCCTCCACTTT; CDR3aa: CAWSVNPALHF
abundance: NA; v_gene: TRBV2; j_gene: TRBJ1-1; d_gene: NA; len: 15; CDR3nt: TGTGCCAGCAGTGAACTTGGGGCGGGGAACACTGAAGCTTTCTTT; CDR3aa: CASSELGAGNTEAFF
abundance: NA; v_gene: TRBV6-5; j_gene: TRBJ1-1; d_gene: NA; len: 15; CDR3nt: TGTGCCAGCAGTTACGCGGCTCCAATGAACACTGAAGCTTTCTTT; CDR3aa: CASSYAAPMNTEAFF
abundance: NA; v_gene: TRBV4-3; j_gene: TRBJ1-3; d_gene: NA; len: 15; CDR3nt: TGCGCCAGCAGCCAAGATACCGGACCTGGAAACACCATATATTTT; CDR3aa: CASSQDTGPGNTIYF
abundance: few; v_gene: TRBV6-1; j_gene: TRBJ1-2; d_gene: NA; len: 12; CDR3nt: TGTGCCAGCAGTGACTCAAGTTATGGCTACACCTTC; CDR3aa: CASSDSSYGYTF
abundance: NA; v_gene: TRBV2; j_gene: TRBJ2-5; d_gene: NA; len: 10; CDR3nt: TGTGCCAGCAGCCAAGAGACCCAGTACTTC; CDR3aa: CASSQETQYF
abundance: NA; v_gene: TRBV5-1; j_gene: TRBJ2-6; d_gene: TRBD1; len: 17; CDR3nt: TGCGCCAGCAGCCCCGACAGGGGGGCTTTTGGGGCCAACGTCCTGACTTTC; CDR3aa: CASSPDRGAFGANVLTF